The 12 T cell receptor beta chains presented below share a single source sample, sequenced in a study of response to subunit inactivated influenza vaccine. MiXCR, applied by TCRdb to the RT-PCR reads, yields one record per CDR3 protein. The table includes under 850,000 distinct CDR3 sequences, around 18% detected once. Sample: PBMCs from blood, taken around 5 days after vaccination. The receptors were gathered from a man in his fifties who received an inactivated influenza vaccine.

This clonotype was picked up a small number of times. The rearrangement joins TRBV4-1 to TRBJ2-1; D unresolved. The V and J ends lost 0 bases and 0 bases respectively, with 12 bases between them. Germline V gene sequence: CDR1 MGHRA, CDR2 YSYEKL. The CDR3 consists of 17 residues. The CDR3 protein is CASSQESGSSSYNEQFF. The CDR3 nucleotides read TGCGCCAGCAGCCAAGAATCAGGTTCGAGCTCCTACAATGAGCAGTTCTTC.

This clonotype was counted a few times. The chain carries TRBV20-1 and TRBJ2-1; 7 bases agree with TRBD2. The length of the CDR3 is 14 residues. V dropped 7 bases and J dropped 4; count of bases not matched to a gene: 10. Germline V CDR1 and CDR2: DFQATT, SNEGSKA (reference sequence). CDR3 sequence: CSVRGGFPYNEQFF. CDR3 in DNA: TGCAGTGTAAGGGGAGGGTTCCCATACAATGAGCAGTTCTTC.

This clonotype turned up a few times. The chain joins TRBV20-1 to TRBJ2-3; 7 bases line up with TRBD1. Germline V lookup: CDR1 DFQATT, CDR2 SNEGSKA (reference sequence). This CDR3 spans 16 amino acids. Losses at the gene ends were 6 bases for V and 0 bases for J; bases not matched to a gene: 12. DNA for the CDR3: TGCAGTGCCTACCAGTGGGACAGACCTAGCACAGATACGCAGTATTTT. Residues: CSAYQWDRPSTDTQYF.

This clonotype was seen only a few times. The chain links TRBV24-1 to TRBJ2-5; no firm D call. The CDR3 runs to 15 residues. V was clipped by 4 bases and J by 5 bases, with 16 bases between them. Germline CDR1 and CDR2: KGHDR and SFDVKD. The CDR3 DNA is TGTGCCACCAGTGACCCGCGGTCATCCGGGGAGACCCAGTACTTC. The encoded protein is CATSDPRSSGETQYF.

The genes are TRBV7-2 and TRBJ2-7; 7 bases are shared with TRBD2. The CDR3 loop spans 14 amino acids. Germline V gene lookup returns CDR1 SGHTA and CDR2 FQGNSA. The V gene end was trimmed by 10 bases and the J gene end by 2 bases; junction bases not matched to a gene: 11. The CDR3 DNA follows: TGTGCCACCCATTCGGCTAGCGGAACCTACGAGCAGTACTTC. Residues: CATHSASGTYEQYF.

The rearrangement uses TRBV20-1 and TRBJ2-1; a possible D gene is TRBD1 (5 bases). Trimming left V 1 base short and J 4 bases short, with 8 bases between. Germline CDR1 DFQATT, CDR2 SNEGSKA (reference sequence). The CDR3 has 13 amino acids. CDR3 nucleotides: TGCAGTGCTAGAGGGGGCCGGTACAATGAGCAGTTCTTC. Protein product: CSARGGRYNEQFF.

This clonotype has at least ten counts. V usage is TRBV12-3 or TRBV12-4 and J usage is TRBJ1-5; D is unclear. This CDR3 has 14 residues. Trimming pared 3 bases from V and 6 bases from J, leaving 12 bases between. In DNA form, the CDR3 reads TGTGCCAGCAGTTTCGGTAGGGAAATTCAGCCCCAGCATTTT. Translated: CASSFGREIQPQHF.

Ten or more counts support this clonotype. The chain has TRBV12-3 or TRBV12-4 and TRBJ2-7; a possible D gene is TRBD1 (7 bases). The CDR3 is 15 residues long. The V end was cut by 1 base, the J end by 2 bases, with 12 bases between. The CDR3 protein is CASSLGQGGTYEQYF. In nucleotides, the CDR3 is TGTGCCAGCAGTTTAGGACAGGGAGGAACCTACGAGCAGTACTTC.

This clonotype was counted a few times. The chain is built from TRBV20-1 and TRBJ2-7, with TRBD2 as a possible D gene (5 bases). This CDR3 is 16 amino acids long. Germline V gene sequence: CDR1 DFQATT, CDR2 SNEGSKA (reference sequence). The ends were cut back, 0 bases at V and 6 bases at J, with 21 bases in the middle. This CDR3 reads CSARDPSGAGSGEQYF. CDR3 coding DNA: TGCAGTGCTAGAGATCCAAGCGGAGCAGGCTCCGGCGAGCAGTACTTC.

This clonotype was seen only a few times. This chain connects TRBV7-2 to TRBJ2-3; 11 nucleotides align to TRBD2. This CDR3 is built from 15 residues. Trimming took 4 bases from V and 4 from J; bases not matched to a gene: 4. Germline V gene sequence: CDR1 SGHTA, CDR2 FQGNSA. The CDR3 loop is CASSSTSGSSDTQYF. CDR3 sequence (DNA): TGTGCCAGCAGCTCAACTAGCGGGAGTTCAGATACGCAGTATTTT.

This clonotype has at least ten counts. CDR3 region: CASSMTDNEQYF. The CDR3 DNA is TGTGCCAGCAGTATGACAGATAACGAGCAGTACTTC. This chain uses TRBV28 with TRBJ2-7; D might be TRBD1 (5 bases). Germline V lookup: CDR1 MDHEN, CDR2 SYDVKM. V was pared by 5 bases and J by 5 bases, with 10 bases between. The CDR3 has 12 amino acids.

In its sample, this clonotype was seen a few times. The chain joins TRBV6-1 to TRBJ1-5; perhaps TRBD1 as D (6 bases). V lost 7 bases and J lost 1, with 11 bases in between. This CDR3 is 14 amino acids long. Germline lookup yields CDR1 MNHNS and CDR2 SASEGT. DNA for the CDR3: TGTGCCAGCACCCCGGACAGAAGCAATCAGCCCCAGCATTTT. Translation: CASTPDRSNQPQHF.